Included here is one T cell receptor (beta chain) sequence, with context. The antigen is undetermined. TCR beta libraries were prepared from cDNA with unique molecular identifiers. From approximately 0.95 to 9.8 million T cells, about 500,000 cDNA molecules were obtained. TCRdb reprocessed the PCR reads via MiXCR and lists one record per CDR3 protein. Among roughly 650,000 distinct CDR3 sequences, roughly three fifths were seen once, and the ten largest hold around 11%. The data were obtained in a study of post-analysis software for immune sequencing data. The study, taken as a whole, reports: TRBV segments more frequent in patients than in controls numbered five and included TRBV5-6, TRBV5-1 and TRBV20-1. Compared with controls, patients showed significantly lower normalized Chao1 diversity. Analysis by F measure revealed that same-batch samples clustered strongly together.

Germline CDR1 MGHRA, CDR2 YSYEKL. Trimming shortened V by 4 bases and J by 6 bases, and 12 bases separated the two germline ends. The CDR3 is 13 residues long. V usage is TRBV4-1 and J usage is TRBJ1-1; D is undetermined. This clonotype originated in a girl aged 2-10 years with multiple sclerosis. Sequenced material: blood. The CDR3 DNA reads as TGCGCCAGCAGCCCGCCCCCAGGCTCTGAAGCTTTCTTT. It translates to CASSPPPGSEAFF.